This entry lists 32 T cell receptor beta chains sequenced from one sample in a study of cytomegalovirus exposure and HLA in healthy donors. Amplification used 60 Vbeta primers and 13 Jbeta primers. The assay was immunoSEQ multiplex PCR, and TCRdb's table has in-frame clones only and misses some. The data contain around 100,000 clones, over 60% of them singletons. The sample was PBMCs. The receptors here all came from a woman in her late teens or twenties in good health and CMV-seropositive.

The chain couples TRBV9 to TRBJ2-3; TRBD2 aligns across 13 bases. CDR1 and CDR2 (germline): SGDLS, YYNGEE. With V trimmed by 4 bases and J by 2 bases, 7 bases remained unmatched. This CDR3 region has 17 residues. CDR3 in amino acids: CASSPGTSGTVTDTQYF. CDR3 in DNA: TGTGCCAGCAGCCCCGGGACTAGCGGGACCGTCACAGATACGCAGTATTTT.

The chain is built from TRBV18 and TRBJ2-3; tentatively, D is TRBD1 (6 bases). Germline V gives CDR1 KGHSH, CDR2 LQKENI. The CDR3 is 14 residues long. V was cut by 2 bases and J by 1 base, with 7 bases left in between. The CDR3 DNA reads TGTGCCAGCTCACCAGGGGGCGGCACAGATACGCAGTATTTT. Its protein product is CASSPGGGTDTQYF.

The rearrangement uses TRBV5-1 and TRBJ2-5; D is possibly TRBD1 (6 bases). Trimming left V 3 bases short and J 5 bases short, with 20 bases between. Germline lookup yields CDR1 SGHRS and CDR2 YFSETQ. This CDR3 has 16 amino acids. CDR3 nucleotides: TGCGCCAGCAGCTCAGGAGTACAGGGTAGGAGGGAGACCCAGTACTTC. Protein: CASSSGVQGRRETQYF.

The V call is TRBV5-1, the J call TRBJ2-5; tentatively, D is TRBD2 (5 bases). Germline CDR1 reads SGHRS; CDR2 reads YFSETQ. V was trimmed by 0 bases and J by 0 bases, leaving 6 bases between them. This CDR3 is built from 14 residues. The CDR3: CASSLALDQETQYF. CDR3 nucleotides: TGCGCCAGCAGCTTGGCACTAGACCAAGAGACCCAGTACTTC.

The chain carries TRBV27 and TRBJ1-1; TRBD1 matches at 7 bases. After removal of 0 bases from V and 4 bases from J, the junction contained 8 bases not matched to a gene. Germline V gene lookup returns CDR1 MNHEY and CDR2 SMNVEV (reference sequence). The CDR3 length is 16 residues. CDR3 protein: CASSLSGAGGITEAFF. CDR3 bases: TGTGCCAGCAGTTTATCGGGGGCAGGGGGTATCACTGAAGCTTTCTTT.

The J gene is TRBJ1-1, the V gene TRBV10-3; TRBD1 matches 8 bases. Germline V gene lookup returns CDR1 ENHRY and CDR2 SYGVKD. Trimming cost V 0 bases and J 1 base; bases outside gene matches: 7. This CDR3 is built from 17 residues. In nucleotides, the CDR3 is TGTGCCATCAGTGAGTCGGGATACAGGGGGAGGAACACTGAAGCTTTCTTT. Protein: CAISESGYRGRNTEAFF.

This clone was seen a single time. This sequence joins TRBV5-4 and TRBJ2-5, with D perhaps TRBD1 (6 bases). V was clipped by 4 bases and J by 5 bases, with 12 bases between them. The CDR3 covers 13 residues. Germline CDR1 and CDR2: SGHNT and YYREEE (reference sequence). This CDR3 is CASSIRGTETQYF. The DNA of the CDR3 is TGTGCCAGCAGCATCAGGGGCACGGAGACCCAGTACTTC.

V is TRBV6-5 and J is TRBJ2-7; a possible D gene is TRBD1 (5 bases). CDR3 length: 15 residues. The V gene lost 1 base and the J gene lost 0 bases, with 10 bases spanning the gap. From germline, CDR1 is MNHEY and CDR2 SVGAGI. The CDR3 nucleotides read TGTGCCAGCAGTTACTATGTAGGGGCCTCCTACGAGCAGTACTTC. It is translated as CASSYYVGASYEQYF.

The genes are TRBV30 and TRBJ1-1, with a tentative D call TRBD1 (5 bases). The CDR3 has 14 amino acids. Trimming took 4 bases from V and 5 from J, leaving 17 bases between them. CDR1 and CDR2 from the germline V gene are GTSNPN and SVGIG (reference sequence). The CDR3 loop reads CAWIRGWEETEAFF. The DNA of the CDR3 is TGTGCCTGGATAAGGGGTTGGGAGGAAACTGAAGCTTTCTTT.

V usage is TRBV27 and J usage is TRBJ2-5; TRBD2 is a possible D gene (5 bases). Trimming removed 4 bases from V and 6 bases from J, with 15 bases in between. This CDR3 comprises 14 residues. The germline V gene has CDR1 MNHEY and CDR2 SMNVEV (reference sequence). The CDR3 coding sequence is TGTGCCAGCAGTTCGGCCTGGAGGCAGCAGACCCAGTACTTC. Encoded protein: CASSSAWRQQTQYF.

The J gene is TRBJ2-1, the V gene TRBV7-9; D is unresolved. Trimming stripped 7 bases from V and 5 bases from J, with 6 bases between. CDR3 length equals 11 residues. Germline-derived CDR1 and CDR2 are SEHNR and FQNEAQ (reference sequence). The CDR3 DNA is TGTGCCAGCAACTCGAACAATGAGCAGTTCTTC. The encoded protein is CASNSNNEQFF.

The genes are TRBV19 and TRBJ1-4; D call uncertain. Trimming pared 4 bases from V and 6 bases from J, leaving 15 bases between. The germline V gene has CDR1 LNHDA and CDR2 SQIVND (reference sequence). The CDR3 spans 15 residues. In DNA form, the CDR3 reads TGTGCCAGTAGTACCCCCCCGGAAGACTATGAAAAACTGTTTTTT. Translating it yields CASSTPPEDYEKLFF.

This sequence joins TRBV7-3 and TRBJ2-5, with a weak D call TRBD2 (6 bases). Germline V CDR1 and CDR2: SGHTA, FQGTGA. Between the trimmed V and J ends, which lost 0 bases and 3 bases, there was a span of 8 bases. The CDR3 sequence is 14 residues long. The CDR3 sequence: CASSLTGGKETQYF. The DNA of the CDR3 is TGTGCCAGCAGCTTAACGGGCGGGAAAGAGACCCAGTACTTC.

V and J are TRBV5-5 and TRBJ1-1, with D unresolved. Germline lookup yields CDR1 SGHKS and CDR2 YYEKEE (reference sequence). Between the trimmed V and J ends, which lost 1 base and 3 bases, there was a span of 7 bases. This CDR3 region has 13 residues. The DNA for the CDR3 is TGTGCCAGCAGCTTGTCCAGATACACTGAAGCTTTCTTT. It yields the protein CASSLSRYTEAFF.

Remarks on this clone: The junction differs from germline at one of its ends, possibly a read error. This chain joins TRBV7-9 and TRBJ2-7; 7 nucleotides line up with TRBD2. Germline V gene data show CDR1 as SEHNR and CDR2 as FQNEAQ (reference sequence). The CDR3 loop spans 18 amino acids. The CDR3 DNA follows: TGTTCCAGCAGCCTCTCGGACCCGATAGGCGGCGGGGGCTACGAGCAGTACTTC. This translates into CSSSLSDPIGGGGYEQYF.

V is TRBV6-1 and J is TRBJ1-1; D is undetermined. V gave up 5 bases and J gave up 0 bases, with 10 bases separating them. Looked up from germline, CDR1 is MNHNS and CDR2 is SASEGT. This CDR3 is built from 14 residues. CDR3 sequence: CASSPLGMNTEAFF. The DNA of the CDR3 is TGTGCCAGCAGTCCCCTCGGGATGAACACTGAAGCTTTCTTT.

This rearrangement joins TRBV6-7 to TRBJ2-7; 8 nucleotides line up with TRBD2. TRBV6-7 is filed as an ORF, its function uncertain. The length of the CDR3 is 15 residues. V lost 4 bases, J lost 2 bases, and 7 bases stayed unmatched. The CDR3 sequence is CASSFQAGAAYEQYF. The CDR3 DNA reads TGTGCCAGCAGTTTCCAAGCGGGAGCCGCCTACGAGCAGTACTTC.

The V and J genes are TRBV4-1 and TRBJ2-5; maybe TRBD2 (5 bases). The CDR3 runs 15 residues. Trimming took 3 bases from V and 0 from J, leaving 11 bases between them. Germline lookup yields CDR1 MGHRA and CDR2 YSYEKL. The CDR3 sequence: CASSQSAVYQETQYF. DNA of the CDR3: TGCGCCAGCAGCCAGTCAGCGGTGTACCAAGAGACCCAGTACTTC.

The chain carries TRBV6-1 and TRBJ1-5; 7 bases are a match to TRBD1. Germline-derived CDR1 and CDR2 are MNHNS and SASEGT. CDR3 length equals 14 residues. V shed 6 bases and J 3 bases; nucleotides not matched to a gene: 5. As DNA, the CDR3 is TGTGCCAGCAGCGACAGGGAGCTCAATCAGCCCCAGCATTTT. The encoded protein is CASSDRELNQPQHF.

The chain uses TRBV5-1 and TRBJ2-7; 10 positions agree with TRBD1. The germline V gene encodes CDR1 SGHRS and CDR2 YFSETQ. Trimming took 4 bases from V and 6 from J; bases not matched to a gene: 10. The CDR3 loop spans 15 amino acids. CDR3 bases: TGCGCCAGCAGCATAGGACAGGGGGTTGGAGGCGAGCAGTACTTC. Its protein product is CASSIGQGVGGEQYF.

In this sample, this clone turned up once. The chain has TRBV7-9 and TRBJ1-1, with 7 bases matching TRBD1. This CDR3 comprises 15 residues. V lost 1 base and J lost 5; bases outside the gene matches: 7. The germline CDR1 and CDR2 sequences are SEHNR and FQNEAQ (reference sequence). CDR3 in DNA: TGTGCCAGCAGCTTAGGGGACAGTTTGAGGACTGAAGCTTTCTTT. As protein: CASSLGDSLRTEAFF.

The J gene is TRBJ2-3, the V gene TRBV5-1; TRBD2 might be the D (7 bases). Between the trimmed V and J ends, which lost 2 bases and 7 bases, there was a span of 14 bases. The CDR3 consists of 14 residues. The germline gives CDR1 SGHRS, CDR2 YFSETQ. CDR3 in amino acids: CASSFPGGRNTQYF. CDR3 nucleotide sequence: TGCGCCAGCAGCTTCCCGGGGGGCAGGAATACGCAGTATTTT.

This chain links TRBV11-3 with TRBJ2-1, with TRBD2 matching over 10 bases. V lost 7 bases, J lost 0 bases, and 15 bases stayed unmatched. The CDR3 runs 19 residues. Germline V CDR1 and CDR2: SGHNT, YENEEA. The CDR3 bases are TGTGCCAGCACCTCACCTAGCGGGAGTACACCTGACTCCTACAATGAGCAGTTCTTC. This sequence encodes CASTSPSGSTPDSYNEQFF.

The chain joins TRBV19 to TRBJ2-5, with 8 bases fitting TRBD2. Germline-derived CDR1 and CDR2 are LNHDA and SQIVND (reference sequence). This CDR3 is 14 amino acids long. V lost 5 bases, J lost 3 bases, and 5 bases stayed unmatched. The CDR3 DNA follows: TGTGCCAGTAGTGTACGCGGGAGGAAAGAGACCCAGTACTTC. It encodes CASSVRGRKETQYF.

The V call is TRBV25-1, the J call TRBJ2-3, with a possible D match to TRBD2 (5 bases). Germline assignment: CDR1 MGHDK and CDR2 SYGVNS. V lost 3 bases to trimming and J lost 3 bases, with 16 bases between them. The CDR3 length is 16 residues. The CDR3 DNA sequence: TGTGCCAGCAGTGACCCGCGAGGGTTTGGGACAGATACGCAGTATTTT. Translated, it gives CASSDPRGFGTDTQYF. The full variable domain, with the rest looked up from reference TRBV25-1 and TRBJ2-3, is EADIYQTPRYLVIGTGKKITLECSQTMGHDKMYWYQQDPGMELHLIHYSYGVNSTEKGDLSSESTVSRIRTEHFPLTLESARPSHTSQYLCASSDPRGFGTDTQYFGPGTRLTVL.

A few counts support this clone. The CDR3 DNA is TGCGCCAGCAGCTGGATGACCGACCCTGGGGAGGGGGCTTTCTTT. It specifies CASSWMTDPGEGAFF. The chain combines TRBV5-1 with TRBJ1-1; TRBD1 is a possible D gene (5 bases). Looked up from germline, CDR1 is SGHRS and CDR2 is YFSETQ. With 3 bases removed from V and 11 bases from J, the gap between germline ends came to 23 bases. The CDR3 is 15 amino acids.

This clone was counted between two and nine times. The DNA for the CDR3 is TGTGCCAGCGCCCCCACGCCGGGCACTGAAGCTTTCTTT. Its protein is CASAPTPGTEAFF. This chain connects TRBV6-5 to TRBJ1-1; D is unclear. Germline V gene sequence: CDR1 MNHEY, CDR2 SVGAGI. CDR3 size: 13 residues. Trimming cost V 8 bases and J 4 bases, with 14 bases left between them.

The CDR3 bases are TGTGCCAGCAGTGAAGCCTCCGCCTACAATGAGCAGTTCTTC. Protein: CASSEASAYNEQFF. The chain has TRBV2 and TRBJ2-1; unclear D gene. Germline V gives CDR1 SNHLY, CDR2 FYNNEI. V was trimmed by 0 bases and J by 2 bases, leaving 5 bases between them. This CDR3 comprises 14 residues.

In regard to this clone: One end of the junction is discordant with germline, which a read error may explain. This sequence joins TRBV18 and TRBJ1-4, with D unclear. This CDR3 comprises 12 residues. Germline V CDR1 and CDR2: KGHSH, LQKENI. The CDR3 nucleotides read TGTGGCAGCCGGGAAGAGAATGAAAAACTGTTTTTT. Protein product: CGSREENEKLFF.

The gene calls are TRBV6-1 and TRBJ2-7; possible D gene TRBD2, 5 bases. The germline V gene has CDR1 MNHNS and CDR2 SASEGT. The ends were cut back, 5 bases at V and 4 bases at J, with 15 bases in the middle. The CDR3 totals 14 residues. The DNA for the CDR3 is TGTGCCAGCAGTCGGGTCAATGAGGGATACGAGCAGTACTTC. Amino acid sequence: CASSRVNEGYEQYF.

This clone was seen more than once but under ten times. The chain links TRBV4-2 to TRBJ1-5; D unresolved. V dropped 1 base and J dropped 9 bases, with 7 bases sitting between them. Germline V gene data show CDR1 as LGHNA and CDR2 as YNFKEQ. The CDR3 sequence is 12 residues long. CDR3 DNA: TGTGCCAGCAGCCAAGCCCGAGGGCCCCAGCATTTT. This encodes CASSQARGPQHF.

This chain connects TRBV30 to TRBJ1-6; TRBD1 is a possible D gene (5 bases). Germline values: CDR1 GTSNPN, CDR2 SVGIG (reference sequence). This CDR3 contains 14 residues. V lost 8 bases and J lost 0, with 11 bases in between. The CDR3 coding sequence is TGTGCCCGAAGACAGAGCTCCTATAATTCACCCCTCCACTTT. Its translation is CARRQSSYNSPLHF.